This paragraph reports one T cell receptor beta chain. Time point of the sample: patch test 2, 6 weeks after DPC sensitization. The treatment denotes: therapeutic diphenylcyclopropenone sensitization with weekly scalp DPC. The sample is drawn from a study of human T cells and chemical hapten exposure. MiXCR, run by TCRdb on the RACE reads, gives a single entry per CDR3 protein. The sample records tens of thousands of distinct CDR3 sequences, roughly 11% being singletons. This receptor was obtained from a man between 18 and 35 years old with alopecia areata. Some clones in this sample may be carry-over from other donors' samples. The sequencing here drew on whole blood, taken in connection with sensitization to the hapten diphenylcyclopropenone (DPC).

CDR3 residues: CASSLTGRNTIYF. The CDR3 region has the DNA TGTGCCAGCAGCTTAACAGGGAGAAACACCATATATTTT. The gene calls are TRBV7-9 and TRBJ1-3, with D perhaps TRBD1 (6 bases). This CDR3 region has 13 residues. V was pared by 2 bases and J by 5 bases, with 7 bases between. From germline, CDR1 is SEHNR and CDR2 FQNEAQ (reference sequence).